This T cell receptor beta chain stems from a study of glioma-infiltrating T cells after dendritic cell vaccination. General study results and limits: TCR clonality showed no direct relationship with survival.

Germline loops: CDR1 ENHRY, CDR2 SYGVKD. Trimming left V 5 bases short and J 1 base short, with 14 bases between. The CDR3 is 16 residues long. Produced via immunoSEQ multiplex PCR; TCRdb's table is partial and in-frame only. This table holds roughly 100,000 clones, about four fifths found once. This clone was seen once. What it binds is unknown. The receptor was isolated from a human donor with glioblastoma. Sequencing used blood, obtained before dendritic cell vaccination. This chain joins TRBV10-3 and TRBJ1-4; D ambiguous. CDR3 coding DNA: TGTGCCATCAGTCAAACGGTCGGGAGAACTAATGAAAAACTGTTTTTT. This encodes CAISQTVGRTNEKLFF.